This T cell receptor (beta chain) was profiled in a study of T cell repertoires in cytomegalovirus infection (dated by TCRdb to between 2017 and 2020). Context from the whole study: Peptide stimulations targeted recently identified HLA-C-restricted CMV epitopes, whose presentation resists viral immunomodulation, together with well-studied HLA-B-restricted epitopes. Donor HLA type was relevant to the analysis, because carriage of CMV infection together with the matching HLA type was indicated by public TCR beta signatures.

Cut back by 4 bases and 6 bases, the V and J ends lie 15 bases apart. From the cysteine up to the phenylalanine, the CDR3 has a length of 14 residues. Left in the record is the CDR3 DNA by itself, 42 bases read in frame from the first base. As encoded in the germline V gene (reference sequence), CDR1 is SEHNR while CDR2 is FQNEAQ. Overall study results and their limits: In both this cohort and an independent cohort of under 450 donors, the cumulative frequency of public TCR beta family members distinguished carriers of CMV infection plus the relevant HLA type. In the ex vivo response, HLA-C-restricted CMV-specific TCR beta clonotypes were dominant, and in two of eight donors the single most frequent clonotype came from this HLA-C-restricted group.

Note on this clonotype: The antigen it recognizes is unknown. Within one base of it there is no much larger clone, and no base qualities were kept.

The data were produced on an Illumina HiSeq 1500. TCRdb trimmed public reads at Q25 via fastp, called clones via MiXCR and kept in-frame beta chains. CDR3 protein duplicates are merged, each entry listing the most common genes and DNA. This sample gives about 890,000 distinct CDR3 sequences in total; 31% of them show up just once. The biggest ten clones account for over 12% of the sample. This specimen's treatment or condition label, interpreted: in vitro stimulation with specific CMV peptide epitopes to enrich CMV-specific T cells. In this chain, TRBV7-9 is recombined with TRBJ1-2; too little of a D gene remains to name it. The sequenced sample was cultured CD8+ T cells from PBMCs, obtained from culture after CMV antigen stimulation. The sequence was collected from a human donor in good health (CMV status not recorded). Some clones in this sample may be carry-over from other donors' samples. In nucleotides, the sequence is TGTGCCAGCAGCTCCCAGGAATGGATTGATGGCTACACCTTC. Its translation is CASSSQEWIDGYTF.